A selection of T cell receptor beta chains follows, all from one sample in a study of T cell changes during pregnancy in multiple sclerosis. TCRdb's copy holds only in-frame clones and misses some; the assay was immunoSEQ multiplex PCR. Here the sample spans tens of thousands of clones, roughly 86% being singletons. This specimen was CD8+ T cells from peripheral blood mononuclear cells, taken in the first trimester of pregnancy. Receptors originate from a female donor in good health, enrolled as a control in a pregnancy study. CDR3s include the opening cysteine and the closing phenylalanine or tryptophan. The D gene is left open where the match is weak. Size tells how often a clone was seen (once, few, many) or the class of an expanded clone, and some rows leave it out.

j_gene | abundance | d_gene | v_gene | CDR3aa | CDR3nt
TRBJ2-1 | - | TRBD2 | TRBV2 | CASSSGRSSYNEQFF | TGTGCCAGCAGTAGCGGGAGAAGCTCCTACAATGAGCAGTTCTTC
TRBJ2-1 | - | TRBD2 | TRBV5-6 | CASSFTSGTPGNEQFF | TGTGCCAGCAGCTTTACTAGCGGGACGCCAGGGAATGAGCAGTTCTTC
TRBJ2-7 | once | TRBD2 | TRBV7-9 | CASSPGVGSGGAYYEQYF | TGTGCCAGCAGCCCGGGGGTAGGTAGCGGGGGGGCCTACTACGAGCAGTACTTC
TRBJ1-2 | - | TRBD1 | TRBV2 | CASSPPQGADYGYTF | TGTGCCAGCAGTCCGCCTCAGGGGGCCGACTATGGCTACACCTTC
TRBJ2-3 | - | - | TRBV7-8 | CASSLSGGDTQYF | TGTGCCAGCAGCTTATCTGGGGGCGATACGCAGTATTTT
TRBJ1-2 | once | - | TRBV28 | CASSLYQGSGYGYTF | TGTGCCAGCAGTTTATATCAGGGTTCGGGCTATGGCTACACCTTC
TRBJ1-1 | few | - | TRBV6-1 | CASSEEDGGAWTEAFF | TGTGCCAGCAGTGAAGAGGACGGGGGGGCGTGGACTGAAGCTTTCTTT
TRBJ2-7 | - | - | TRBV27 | CASRDTGYEQYF | TGTGCCAGCAGAGATACAGGTTACGAGCAGTACTTC
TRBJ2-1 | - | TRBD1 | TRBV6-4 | CASSPGTGGNEQFF | TGTGCCAGCAGTCCCGGGACAGGGGGCAATGAGCAGTTCTTC
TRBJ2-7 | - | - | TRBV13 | CASSLSGFEQYF | TGTGCCAGCAGCTTATCAGGGTTCGAGCAGTACTTC
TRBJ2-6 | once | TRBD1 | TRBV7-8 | CASSKHDRGSGANVLTF | TGTGCCAGCAGCAAACACGACAGGGGATCTGGGGCCAACGTCCTGACTTTC
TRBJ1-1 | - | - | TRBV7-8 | CASSLSGGREAFF | TGTGCCAGCAGCTTATCGGGGGGGAGGGAAGCTTTCTTT
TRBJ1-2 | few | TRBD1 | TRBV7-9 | CASSGQGHYGYTF | TGTGCCAGCAGTGGACAGGGGCACTATGGCTACACCTTC
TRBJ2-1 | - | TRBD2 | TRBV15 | CATSRGGLSYNEQFF | TGTGCCACCAGCAGGGGGGGGTTATCCTACAATGAGCAGTTCTTC
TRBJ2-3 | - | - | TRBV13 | CASSSGLTTDTQYF | TGTGCCAGCAGCTCGGGACTGACCACAGATACGCAGTATTTT
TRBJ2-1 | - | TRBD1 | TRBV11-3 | CASSLRDRGSPSSYNEQFF | TGTGCCAGCAGCCTCCGGGACAGGGGGTCCCCTAGCTCCTACAATGAGCAGTTCTTC
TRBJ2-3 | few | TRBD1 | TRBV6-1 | CASSIQGTDTQYF | TGTGCCAGCAGTATACAGGGGACAGATACGCAGTATTTT
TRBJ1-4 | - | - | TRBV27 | CASSLRDATNEKLFF | TGTGCCAGCAGTTTAAGAGATGCAACTAATGAAAAACTGTTTTTT
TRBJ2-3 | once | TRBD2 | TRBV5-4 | CASSLGGSGGARTDTQYF | TGTGCCAGCAGCTTGGGGGGGAGCGGGGGGGCCAGAACAGATACGCAGTATTTT
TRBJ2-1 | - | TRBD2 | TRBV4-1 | CASSQVSSGYNEQFF | TGCGCCAGCAGCCAAGTTTCTAGCGGCTACAATGAGCAGTTCTTC
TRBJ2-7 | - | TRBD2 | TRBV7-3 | CASSLTGGRDEQYF | TGTGCCAGCAGCTTAACGGGAGGGCGGGACGAGCAGTACTTC
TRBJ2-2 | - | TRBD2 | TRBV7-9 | CASSSVGTSVTGELFF | TGTGCCAGCAGCTCTGTAGGGACTAGCGTCACCGGGGAGCTGTTTTTT
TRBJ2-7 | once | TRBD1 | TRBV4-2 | CASSQVDRGPYEQYF | TGTGCCAGCAGCCAAGTGGACAGGGGTCCGTACGAGCAGTACTTC
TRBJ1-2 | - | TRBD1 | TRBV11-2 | CASSLAGRGPLNYGYTF | TGTGCCAGCAGCTTAGCGGGCAGGGGGCCACTTAACTATGGCTACACCTTC
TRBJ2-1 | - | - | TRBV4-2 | CASSPRKDEQFF | TGTGCCAGCAGCCCCAGGAAGGATGAGCAGTTCTTC
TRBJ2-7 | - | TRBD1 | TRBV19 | CASSAGTGAYEQYF | TGTGCCAGTAGTGCCGGGACAGGGGCCTACGAGCAGTACTTC
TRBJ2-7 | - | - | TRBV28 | CASSPQGFYEQYF | TGTGCCAGCAGTCCTCAGGGGTTCTACGAGCAGTACTTC
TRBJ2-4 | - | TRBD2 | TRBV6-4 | CASTWGGLAEAKNIQYF | TGTGCCAGCACCTGGGGGGGACTAGCGGAAGCCAAAAACATTCAGTACTTC
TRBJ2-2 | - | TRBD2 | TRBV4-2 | CASALGTIRTSGELFF | TGTGCCAGCGCACTTGGGACTATACGGACTTCCGGGGAGCTGTTTTTT
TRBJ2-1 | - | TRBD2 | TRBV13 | CASSLIAGGRGEQFF | TGTGCCAGCAGCTTAATAGCGGGGGGGCGAGGGGAGCAGTTCTTC
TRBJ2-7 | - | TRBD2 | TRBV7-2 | CASREAGGRFYEQYF | TGTGCCAGCAGGGAAGCGGGAGGGCGTTTCTACGAGCAGTACTTC
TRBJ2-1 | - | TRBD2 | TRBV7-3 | CASSSGLAGPRVF | TGTGCCAGCAGTTCCGGACTAGCGGGTCCCCGGGTCTTC
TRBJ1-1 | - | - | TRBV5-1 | CASSLAAGGAPGAFF | TGCGCCAGCAGCTTGGCCGCGGGGGGTGCACCTGGAGCTTTCTTT